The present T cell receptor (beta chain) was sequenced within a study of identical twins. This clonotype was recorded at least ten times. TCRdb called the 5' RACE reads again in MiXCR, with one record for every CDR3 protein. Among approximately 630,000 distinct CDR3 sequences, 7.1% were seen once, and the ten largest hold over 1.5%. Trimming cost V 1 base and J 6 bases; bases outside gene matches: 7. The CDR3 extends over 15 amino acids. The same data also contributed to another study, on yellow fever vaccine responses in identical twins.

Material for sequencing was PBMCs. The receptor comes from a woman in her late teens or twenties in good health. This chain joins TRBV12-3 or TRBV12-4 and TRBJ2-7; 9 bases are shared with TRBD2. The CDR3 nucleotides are TGTGCCAGCAGTTTAGTTCCTAGCGGGATAGGCGAGCAGTACTTC. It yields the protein CASSLVPSGIGEQYF.